The 18 T cell receptor beta chains reported below all come from one sample, sequenced in a study of response to subunit inactivated influenza vaccine. TCRdb reanalysed the RT-PCR reads using MiXCR and keeps one entry per CDR3 protein. In the table there are hundreds of thousands of distinct CDR3 sequences, about a fifth of which are singletons. Sequenced here: PBMCs from blood, sampled roughly 5 days after vaccination. These receptors were taken from a man aged 45-65 years who received an inactivated influenza vaccine.

The chain recombines TRBV9 with TRBJ2-7; 11 nucleotides agree with TRBD2. Germline V gene lookup returns CDR1 SGDLS and CDR2 YYNGEE. The CDR3 is 15 residues long. The junction had 3 bases not matched to a gene; V was cut back by 1 base and J by 3 bases. The CDR3 DNA reads TGTGCCAGCAGCGTAAGGACTAGCGGGCTCTACGAGCAGTACTTC. Its translation: CASSVRTSGLYEQYF.

The V and J genes are TRBV20-1 and TRBJ2-7; D may correspond to TRBD1 or TRBD2 (5 bases each). Germline loops: CDR1 DFQATT, CDR2 SNEGSKA (reference sequence). The CDR3 contains 13 residues. Trimming left V 1 base short and J 4 bases short, with 11 bases between. CDR3 DNA sequence: TGCAGTGCTAGAGGGGGACCCCTATACGAGCAGTACTTC. This codes for CSARGGPLYEQYF.

This clonotype has more than one count but fewer than ten. V usage is TRBV6-2 or TRBV6-3 and J usage is TRBJ2-1; 7 bases line up with TRBD2. Germline CDR1 and CDR2: MNHEY and SVGEGT. J gave up 4 bases and V 9 bases, and 27 bases lay outside the gene matches. CDR3 length equals 20 residues. For the CDR3, the DNA is TGTGCCAGTCAGGCTTGGACTAGTTTTTCCCCCGGACGGCAATACAATGAGCAGTTCTTC. Protein sequence: CASQAWTSFSPGRQYNEQFF.

This clonotype was observed a single time. Possible read error: a much larger clone is one base away. V is TRBV7-6 and J is TRBJ2-7; 11 bases are a match to TRBD2. CDR3 size: 15 residues. The germline V gene has CDR1 SGHVS and CDR2 FNYEAQ. The CDR3 DNA reads as TGTGCCAGCAGCCCGGGGACTAGCGGCACCTACGAGCAGCACTTC. Amino acid sequence: CASSPGTSGTYEQHF.

The rearrangement uses TRBV11-1 and TRBJ2-1; 8 nucleotides match TRBD2. V gave up 1 base and J gave up 5 bases; unmatched junction bases: 13. The CDR3 loop spans 18 amino acids. Germline lookup yields CDR1 SGHAT and CDR2 FQDESV (reference sequence). CDR3 sequence (DNA): TGTGCCAGCAGCTTAGGGACCCCTCTAGCGGGTGAAGACAATGAGCAGTTCTTC. This codes for CASSLGTPLAGEDNEQFF.

There are a few counts of this clonotype. The chain combines TRBV5-1 with TRBJ2-1; 15 nucleotides line up with TRBD2. This CDR3 region has 18 residues. Germline CDR1 is SGHRS and CDR2 is YFSETQ. With 1 base clipped from V and 10 bases from J, the junction kept 12 bases outside the gene matches. CDR3: CASSLPSGLAGGLGEQFF. In DNA, the CDR3 is TGCGCCAGCAGCTTGCCCTCCGGACTAGCGGGGGGGCTTGGGGAGCAGTTCTTC.

There are a few counts of this clonotype. J is TRBJ1-6 and V is TRBV5-1; D is undetermined. The CDR3 sequence is 15 residues long. The V gene's germline CDR1 is SGHRS and CDR2 YFSETQ. V was clipped by 0 bases and J by 8 bases, with 12 bases between them. CDR3: CASSLEAWEDSPLHF. CDR3 bases: TGCGCCAGCAGCTTGGAAGCTTGGGAGGATTCACCCCTCCACTTT. The complete variable domain, with remaining parts taken from reference TRBV5-1 and TRBJ1-6, reads KAGVTQTPRYLIKTRGQQVTLSCSPISGHRSVSWYQQTPGQGLQFLFEYFSETQRNKGNFPGRFSGRQFSNSRSEMNVSTLELGDSALYLCASSLEAWEDSPLHFGNGTRLTVT.

The chain uses TRBV4-3 and TRBJ2-3; 9 bases align to TRBD1. This CDR3 spans 16 amino acids. CDR1 and CDR2 from the germline V gene are LGHNA and YSLEER. V was pared by 0 bases and J by 2 bases, with 3 bases of the junction left unmatched. The DNA for the CDR3 is TGCGCCAGCAGCCAAGAGGGGACAGGGAACACAGATACGCAGTATTTT. Translation gives CASSQEGTGNTDTQYF.

The chain employs TRBV15 and TRBJ1-1; tentative D call: TRBD1 (5 bases). The germline gives CDR1 LNHNV, CDR2 YYDKDF (reference sequence). This CDR3 comprises 16 residues. The V end was cut by 6 bases, the J end by 1 base, with 18 bases between. DNA of the CDR3: TGTGCCACCAGTTACGACCTCCGGAGGGGGAACACTGAAGCTTTCTTT. Encoded protein: CATSYDLRRGNTEAFF.

This clonotype has ten or more counts. V gene TRBV10-3 combines with J gene TRBJ1-1; 9 bases map to TRBD1. The CDR3 consists of 13 residues. Germline CDR1 reads ENHRY; CDR2 reads SYGVKD. Losses at the gene ends were 6 bases for V and 4 bases for J; bases not matched to a gene: 3. The CDR3 nucleotides read TGTGCCATCAGCGCGACAGGGGGCACTGAAGCTTTCTTT. This encodes CAISATGGTEAFF.

This clonotype was seen only a few times. The chain is built from TRBV30 and TRBJ2-3; possible D gene TRBD2, 5 bases. Between the trimmed V and J ends, which lost 2 bases and 7 bases, there was a span of 10 bases. Germline V CDR1 and CDR2: GTSNPN, SVGIG (reference sequence). The CDR3 consists of 12 residues. The CDR3 here is CAWSSGLNTQYF. Written as DNA, the CDR3 is TGTGCCTGGAGTTCCGGACTGAATACGCAGTATTTT. The full variable domain, completed using reference TRBV30 and TRBJ2-3, is SQTIHQWPATLVQPVGSPLSLECTVEGTSNPNLYWYRQAAGRGLQLLFYSVGIGQISSEVPQNLSASRPQDRQFILSSKKLLLSDSGFYLCAWSSGLNTQYFGPGTRLTVL.

This clonotype was observed many times. The chain uses TRBV6-2 or TRBV6-3 and TRBJ1-1; possible D gene TRBD1, 5 bases. Germline V gives CDR1 MNHEY, CDR2 SVGEGT. V was trimmed by 8 bases and J by 6 bases, leaving 19 bases between them. The CDR3 is made up of 14 amino acids. Here the CDR3 reads CASYAWGVTAEAFF. The CDR3 DNA reads as TGTGCCAGCTATGCCTGGGGGGTAACGGCTGAAGCTTTCTTT.

This clonotype appeared a few times. This sequence joins TRBV12-3 or TRBV12-4 and TRBJ2-1, with TRBD2 identical over 10 bases. The junction had 8 bases not matched to a gene; V was cut back by 9 bases and J by 3 bases. The CDR3 is 15 amino acids. CDR3 amino acids: CARYERGGRYNEQFF. CDR3 DNA sequence: TGTGCCAGATACGAGCGGGGGGGCCGCTACAATGAGCAGTTCTTC.

This clonotype has ten or more counts. The chain recombines TRBV3-1 with TRBJ1-1; D call uncertain. The CDR3 is 13 amino acids. The germline CDR1 and CDR2 sequences are LGHDT and YNNKEL (reference sequence). With 3 bases removed from V and 4 bases from J, the gap between germline ends came to 9 bases. DNA of the CDR3: TGTGCCAGCAGCCAGGGCGTCGGCACTGAAGCTTTCTTT. This sequence encodes CASSQGVGTEAFF.

This clonotype was picked up a small number of times. This chain connects TRBV12-3 or TRBV12-4 to TRBJ2-5, with D perhaps TRBD2 (7 bases). CDR3 length: 15 amino acids. V was clipped by 1 base and J by 4 bases, with 13 bases between them. In DNA, the CDR3 is TGTGCCAGCAGTTTAGAATGGGGGGGCTCAGAGACCCAGTACTTC. Residues: CASSLEWGGSETQYF.

This clonotype was counted ten times or more. V gene TRBV12-3 or TRBV12-4 combines with J gene TRBJ2-7; D unresolved. The CDR3 consists of 12 residues. Trimming cost V 5 bases and J 6 bases, with 11 bases left between them. The CDR3 DNA reads as TGTGCCAGCAGTCTACGGACCAGCGAGCAGTACTTC. It translates to CASSLRTSEQYF.

The chain uses TRBV7-9 and TRBJ1-1; D not resolved. Trimming took off 3 bases at V and 0 bases at J, with 17 bases between the two ends. Germline assignment: CDR1 SEHNR and CDR2 FQNEAQ (reference sequence). The CDR3 is made up of 17 amino acids. The CDR3 DNA is TGTGCCAGCAGCTTCCCCCCCGCGGCAGCCCTGAACACTGAAGCTTTCTTT. Encoded protein: CASSFPPAAALNTEAFF.

This clonotype was detected only a few times. The CDR3 DNA is TGTGCCAGCAGCGAATTGACTAGCGGGGGGGCGTCCTACAATGAGCAGTTCTTC. Translated, it gives CASSELTSGGASYNEQFF. This sequence joins TRBV5-6 and TRBJ2-1, with 14 bases matching TRBD2. CDR3 length equals 18 residues. V gave up 4 bases and J gave up 1 base; unmatched junction bases: 7. In germline, CDR1 is SGHDT, CDR2 YYEEEE.